These 14 T cell receptor beta chains were all obtained from the same sample, sequenced in a study of blood T cell repertoires in COVID-19. Sequenced by immunoSEQ multiplex PCR; TCRdb stores in-frame clones only, minus some. The sample includes tens of thousands of clones, about 83% seen only once; the top ten take roughly 5%. Sequencing used peripheral blood. These TCRs come from a man in his sixties with acute or convalescent COVID-19.

The V call is TRBV10-3, the J call TRBJ1-2; D gene ambiguous. This CDR3 comprises 13 residues. Germline V gives CDR1 ENHRY, CDR2 SYGVKD. V was clipped by 10 bases and J by 2 bases, with 14 bases between them. For the CDR3, the DNA is TGTGCCACCAAGCTCTTCGAGAACTATGGCTACACCTTC. It encodes CATKLFENYGYTF.

This clone was detected only once. The chain combines TRBV21-1 with TRBJ1-3. TRBV21-1 is recorded as a pseudogene. This CDR3 comprises 15 residues. This CDR3 is CASSMEGFSGNTIYF. Here the CDR3 DNA reads TGTGCCAGCAGCATGGAGGGCTTCTCTGGAAACACCATATATTTT.

The V call is TRBV24-1, the J call TRBJ2-3; D perhaps matches TRBD1 (6 bases). Between the trimmed V and J ends, which lost 3 bases and 7 bases, there was a span of 16 bases. CDR1 KGHDR and CDR2 SFDVKD come from the germline V gene. This CDR3 contains 15 residues. CDR3 bases: TGTGCCACCAGTGATCCACGATCAGGGGCAAATACGCAGTATTTT. Protein product: CATSDPRSGANTQYF.

The rearrangement uses TRBV30 and TRBJ1-6; D unclear. The length of the CDR3 is 12 residues. Germline CDR1 is GTSNPN and CDR2 is SVGIG (reference sequence). The germline V and J ends were trimmed by 0 bases and 9 bases, with 6 bases remaining between them. The CDR3 nucleotides read TGTGCCTGGAGTGTCTCCCCTTCACCCCTCCACTTT. It is translated as CAWSVSPSPLHF.

DNA for the CDR3: TGTGCCAGTAGTATGCCACGGTATAATTCACCCCTCCACTTT. Translation gives CASSMPRYNSPLHF. The J gene is TRBJ1-6, the V gene TRBV19, with no clear D. V lost 3 bases to trimming and J lost 4 bases, with 7 bases between them. This CDR3 is built from 14 residues. Germline CDR1 is LNHDA and CDR2 is SQIVND (reference sequence).

The chain carries TRBV9 and TRBJ1-5; a possible D gene is TRBD1 (5 bases). Looked up from germline, CDR1 is SGDLS and CDR2 is YYNGEE. The ends were cut back, 0 bases at V and 3 bases at J, with 10 bases in the middle. This CDR3 is built from 15 residues. The CDR3 reads CASSVDQGSNQPQHF. CDR3 in DNA: TGTGCCAGCAGCGTAGACCAGGGCTCCAATCAGCCCCAGCATTTT.

J is TRBJ2-2 and V is TRBV7-2, with no clear D. CDR3 length: 14 amino acids. Germline lookup yields CDR1 SGHTA and CDR2 FQGNSA. Trimming removed 2 bases from V and 5 bases from J, with 9 bases in between. CDR3 protein: CASSLNSHTGELFF. In nucleotides, the CDR3 is TGTGCCAGCAGCTTAAACAGCCATACCGGGGAGCTGTTTTTT.

The chain has TRBV6-5 and TRBJ1-2; D uncertain. Trimming left V 2 bases short and J 1 base short, with 8 bases between. Per germline, CDR1 MNHEY and CDR2 SVGAGI. The CDR3 loop spans 14 amino acids. In nucleotides, the CDR3 is TGTGCCAGCAGTTACGCTAGCGTTAACTATGGCTACACCTTC. This gives the protein CASSYASVNYGYTF.

The gene calls are TRBV5-4 and TRBJ2-3, with 7 bases identical to TRBD2. The V and J ends lost 0 bases and 0 bases, in that order; junction bases with no gene match: 7. CDR1 is SGHNT, CDR2 YYREEE, per germline (reference sequence). This CDR3 region has 17 residues. CDR3 nucleotide sequence: TGTGCCAGCAGCTTGGGCGGGAGTTACACTAGCACAGATACGCAGTATTTT. Encoded protein: CASSLGGSYTSTDTQYF.

The table lists this clone with a few counts. The chain joins TRBV24-1 to TRBJ2-1; perhaps TRBD1 as D (5 bases). The length of the CDR3 is 14 residues. Germline-derived CDR1 and CDR2 are KGHDR and SFDVKD. Trimming took off 4 bases at V and 9 bases at J, with 15 bases between the two ends. This CDR3 is CATSDPRRGSEQFF. CDR3 coding DNA: TGTGCCACCAGTGACCCCCGTAGGGGTAGTGAGCAGTTCTTC.

The chain is built from TRBV4-3 and TRBJ1-2; 7 bases are shared with TRBD1. V lost 3 bases to trimming and J lost 6 bases; unmatched junction nucleotides: 7. Germline CDR1 reads LGHNA; CDR2 reads YSLEER. This CDR3 has 14 residues. The CDR3 protein is CASSQSTGANGYTF. CDR3 in DNA: TGCGCCAGCAGCCAGTCAACAGGGGCCAATGGCTACACCTTC.

The chain joins TRBV2 to TRBJ1-1; D gene uncertain. Trimming removed 4 bases from V and 4 bases from J, with 10 bases in between. This CDR3 has 13 residues. Germline values: CDR1 SNHLY, CDR2 FYNNEI. The CDR3 is CASSANLRTEAFF. DNA for the CDR3: TGTGCCAGCAGTGCTAACTTGCGCACTGAAGCTTTCTTT.

The genes are TRBV11-2 and TRBJ2-5; 8 positions agree with TRBD2. V lost 1 base, J lost 5 bases, and 0 bases stayed unmatched. This CDR3 spans 13 amino acids. Looked up from germline, CDR1 is SGHAT and CDR2 is FQNNGV. The CDR3 is CASSLGTSETQYF. The CDR3 DNA reads as TGTGCCAGCAGCTTAGGGACTAGCGAGACCCAGTACTTC.

The rearrangement uses TRBV19 and TRBJ2-6; unclear D gene. Per germline, CDR1 LNHDA and CDR2 SQIVND (reference sequence). The CDR3 is 14 residues long. V lost 4 bases, J lost 0 bases, and 4 bases lay in between. The CDR3 protein is CASSTYSGANVLTF. CDR3 coding DNA: TGTGCCAGTAGTACGTACTCTGGGGCCAACGTCCTGACTTTC.